These T cell receptor beta chains were read from a single sample in a study of T cell responses to AZD1222 COVID-19 vaccine. Measured with immunoSEQ multiplex PCR; TCRdb has only the in-frame clones, and not every one. Altogether around 83,000 clones are present, around 92% being singletons, with the ten largest covering approximately 5.6%. Sequenced material: peripheral blood, taken on day 0 of AZD1222 vaccination. These receptors were taken from an adult in good health. The CDR3 runs from the conserved cysteine through the conserved F or W. The order of the fields is J gene, D gene, clone size, V gene, CDR3 DNA, CDR3 protein. The D gene is left open where the match is weak. Where a row states a size, it is once, few, many or the class of an expanded clone; other rows omit it.

>TRBJ2-7|TRBD1|-|TRBV6-5
TGTGCCAGCAGTCCCCCGGGGACAGGGGGTTACGAGCAGTACTTC
CASSPPGTGGYEQYF
>TRBJ2-3|TRBD2|-|TRBV6-2/TRBV6-3
TGTGCCAGCAGTTTCCTACTAGCGGGAGACTCTTCTAGCACAGATACGCAGTATTTT
CASSFLLAGDSSSTDTQYF
>TRBJ1-2|-|-|TRBV11-2
TGTGCCAGCAGCCGTAGCTTGGGGGACTATGGCTACACCTTC
CASSRSLGDYGYTF
>TRBJ2-5|TRBD1|-|TRBV29-1
TGCAGCGCTGAGGTCCGGGACAGACAAGAGACCCAGTACTTC
CSAEVRDRQETQYF
>TRBJ2-7|TRBD2|-|TRBV29-1
TGCAGCGTTGATGGGCCTAGCGGGAGCTACGAGCAGTACTTC
CSVDGPSGSYEQYF
>TRBJ1-2|TRBD1|-|TRBV27
TGTGCCAGCAGCCGAGGACAGGGCTATGGCTACACCTTC
CASSRGQGYGYTF
>TRBJ2-5|TRBD1|-|TRBV18
TGTGCCAGCTCACCCTCAGACAGGGCTCAAGAGACCCAGTACTTC
CASSPSDRAQETQYF
>TRBJ2-3|-|-|TRBV7-9
TGTGCCAGCAGCTTAATTCGAGGGGGGGCAAGCACAGATACGCAGTATTTT
CASSLIRGGASTDTQYF
>TRBJ1-2|-|-|TRBV7-9
TGTGCCAGCAGCTTAACGGGACAAGGGGGAGAATGGGCTAACTATGGCTACACCTTC
CASSLTGQGGEWANYGYTF
>TRBJ1-5|TRBD1|-|TRBV6-4
TGTGCCAGCAGTGAATCCGACAGGGAAGGTCAGCCCCAGCATTTT
CASSESDREGQPQHF
>TRBJ2-3|-|once|TRBV11-1
TGTGCCAGCAGCTTATCGGCTAGCGCAGATACGCAGTATTTT
CASSLSASADTQYF
>TRBJ2-5|-|once|TRBV5-1
TGCGCCAGCAGCTTGGGGCAGGAGGGGACCCAGTACTTC
CASSLGQEGTQYF
>TRBJ2-1|-|many|TRBV6-2/TRBV6-3
TGTGCCAGCAGTTACCTATCGGGAGTTGGTTACAATGAGCAGTTCTTC
CASSYLSGVGYNEQFF
>TRBJ1-2|-|-|TRBV6-2/TRBV6-3
TGTGCCAGCAGTTACGGGGCCTATGGCTACACCTTC
CASSYGAYGYTF
>TRBJ2-7|-|-|TRBV28
TGTGCCAGCAGTTCTGTGGGTTCTGGGCCTCCCTACGAGCAGTACTTC
CASSSVGSGPPYEQYF
>TRBJ2-1|-|once|TRBV28
TGTGCCAGCAGTTCCGGGACCCTCTACAATGAGCAGTTCTTC
CASSSGTLYNEQFF
>TRBJ1-5|-|-|TRBV6-6
TGTGCCAGCAGTAGTACAGCGGGAGGGGGCAATCAGCCCCAGCATTTT
CASSSTAGGGNQPQHF
>TRBJ1-5|-|-|TRBV19
TGTGCCAGTTCACGGGACTCAGGAAGCAATCAGCCCCAGCATTTT
CASSRDSGSNQPQHF
>TRBJ2-1|-|-|TRBV27
TGTGCCAGCAGTTTTGGGACCCCTCTAAGGGCCCCCTACAATGAGCAGTTCTTC
CASSFGTPLRAPYNEQFF
>TRBJ2-1|TRBD2|-|TRBV6-5
TGTGCCAGCAGCCCCGAGCTAGCGGACTACAATGAGCAGTTCTTC
CASSPELADYNEQFF
>TRBJ2-2|-|-|TRBV18
TGTGCCAGCTCACCAGTAAGCGGAACGAACACCGGGGAGCTGTTTTTT
CASSPVSGTNTGELFF
>TRBJ2-7|-|-|TRBV7-2
TGTGCCAGCAGCTACCAGCAAAGCTCCTACGAGCAGTACTTC
CASSYQQSSYEQYF
>TRBJ1-3|-|-|TRBV29-1
TGCAGCGTTAAAGAAGCCGGATCTTCCTCTGGAAACACCATATATTTT
CSVKEAGSSSGNTIYF
>TRBJ2-1|TRBD2|-|TRBV9
TGTGCCAGCAGCGTAGGGGGCGGGAGGTCCTACAATGAGCAGTTCTTC
CASSVGGGRSYNEQFF
>TRBJ1-1|-|-|TRBV7-9
TGTGCCAGCAGCTTACCTTGGGCGAACACTGAAGCTTTCTTT
CASSLPWANTEAFF
>TRBJ2-3|-|-|TRBV6-2/TRBV6-3
TGTGCCAGCAGTTACTCGACGACAGTAGTAAGCACAGATACGCAGTATTTT
CASSYSTTVVSTDTQYF
>TRBJ1-3|-|-|TRBV7-8
TGTGCCAGCAGCTTAATTTTGGGGATAAGCTCTGGAAACACCATATATTTT
CASSLILGISSGNTIYF
>TRBJ2-2|TRBD2|once|TRBV19
TGTGCCAGTAGCACCGGACAGGGACAATTGTGGGGACTAGCGGGGGAAAACACCGGGGAGCTGTTTTTT
CASSTGQGQLWGLAGENTGELFF
>TRBJ2-3|-|-|TRBV11-2
TGTGCCAGCAGCCCCCGAAGCCTGTCGCAGTATTTT
CASSPRSLSQYF
>TRBJ2-7|TRBD2|few|TRBV12-5
TGTGCTAGTGGTTTTTTGCGGGAACTAGCGGGAGAGCGTTGCGAGCAGTACTTC
CASGFLRELAGERCEQYF
>TRBJ1-4|-|-|TRBV28
TGTGCCAGCAGTTTAAATGAAAAACTGTTTTTT
CASSLNEKLFF
>TRBJ2-7|-|-|TRBV20-1
TGCAGTCTCCTAGAGTTAGGAATACAGTACTTC
CSLLELGIQYF
>TRBJ1-2|TRBD1|-|TRBV6-5
TGTGCCAGCAGTCGGACAGGGACCTATGGCTACACCTTC
CASSRTGTYGYTF
>TRBJ2-5|TRBD1|-|TRBV7-9
TGTGCCAGCCAACGCGGGACAGGGGTAGAGACCCAGTACTTC
CASQRGTGVETQYF
>TRBJ2-3|-|-|TRBV5-5
TGTGCCAGCAGCTTGTCACTAGCCCGCACAGATACGCAGTATTTT
CASSLSLARTDTQYF
>TRBJ1-3|-|-|TRBV5-4
TGTGCCAGCAGCTTGAGTGATAGGGCGGTTAGCTCTGGAAACACCATATATTTT
CASSLSDRAVSSGNTIYF
>TRBJ1-1|TRBD1|once|TRBV5-1
TGCGCCAGCAGCCTGGAGGTTGGGACAGGTCTCATGAACACTGAAGCTTTCTTT
CASSLEVGTGLMNTEAFF
>TRBJ2-2|TRBD2|-|TRBV9
TGTGCCAGCAGCGTCGGACTAGCGGGTGTCGGGGAGCTGTTTTTT
CASSVGLAGVGELFF
>TRBJ2-7|TRBD2|-|TRBV10-3
TGTGCCATCGGGACTAGCGGGAGGGCCTCAGGCGAGCAGTACTTC
CAIGTSGRASGEQYF
>TRBJ1-2|-|once|TRBV7-8
TGTGCCAGCAGCCACTCTAACTATGGCTACACCTTC
CASSHSNYGYTF
>TRBJ1-6|-|-|TRBV5-1
TGCGCCAGCAGCTTGTGGTCGGGAACCAATTCACCCCTCCACTTT
CASSLWSGTNSPLHF
>TRBJ2-5|TRBD2|once|TRBV5-1
TGCGCCAGCAGCACGGGACTAGCGGGAGTCGTGGAGACCCAGTACTTC
CASSTGLAGVVETQYF
>TRBJ1-1|-|-|TRBV3-1/TRBV3-2
TGTGCCAGCAGCCAAGGTGGCCCTGAAGCTTTCTTT
CASSQGGPEAFF
>TRBJ1-4|TRBD1|-|TRBV7-9
TGTGCCAGCAGCCCGGGACAGGGGGATGAAAAACTGTTTTTT
CASSPGQGDEKLFF
>TRBJ2-5|-|-|TRBV24-1
TGTGCCACCAGTGCGGGTAGTATAACCAGAGAGACCCAGTACTTC
CATSAGSITRETQYF
>TRBJ2-3|TRBD2|-|TRBV10-2
TGCGCCAGCAGTCCGGCGGGAGAGAATAACTTTCACACAGATACGCAGTATTTT
CASSPAGENNFHTDTQYF
>TRBJ1-1|TRBD1|-|TRBV5-1
TGCGCCAGCAGAAGAGGTGGGGACAGGGGCACTGAAGCTTTCTTT
CASRRGGDRGTEAFF
>TRBJ2-3|TRBD1|-|TRBV11-1
TGTGCCAGCAGCAGGCGACAGGGGGCGAGCACAGATACGCAGTATTTT
CASSRRQGASTDTQYF
>TRBJ1-3|-|-|TRBV7-2
TGTGCCAGCAGCTCTCCTCTTGGGGTCTCTGGAAACACCATATATTTT
CASSSPLGVSGNTIYF
>TRBJ2-7|TRBD2|-|TRBV2
TGTGCCAGCACTAGCGGGTTCTACGAGCAGTACTTC
CASTSGFYEQYF
>TRBJ1-2|-|-|TRBV4-1
TGCGCCAGCAGCCAAGTTGGGGATGATGGCTACACCTTC
CASSQVGDDGYTF
>TRBJ2-1|TRBD2|once|TRBV11-3
TGTGCCAGCAGCTTAGAATATAGCGGGCTGGGCTCCTACAATGAGCAGTTCTTC
CASSLEYSGLGSYNEQFF
>TRBJ1-1|TRBD1|-|TRBV2
TGTGCCAGCAAAAGACAGGGAGGCACTGAAGCTTTCTTT
CASKRQGGTEAFF
>TRBJ2-3|TRBD2|-|TRBV4-2
TGTGCCAGCAGCCAAGTGGCTAGCGGGAGGGCCTCCGTTGCGCAGTATTTT
CASSQVASGRASVAQYF
>TRBJ1-2|-|-|TRBV29-1
TGCAGCGCCGAGGTTTCGGGGGTTGGGTATGGCTACACCTTC
CSAEVSGVGYGYTF
>TRBJ2-7|-|-|TRBV19
TGTGCCAGTACCCAGGGATCGTTTGGGGACGAGCAGTACTTC
CASTQGSFGDEQYF
>TRBJ2-2|-|-|TRBV6-5
TGTGCCAGCAGTTACTCACCTAGGGCGTCCGGGGAGCTGTTTTTT
CASSYSPRASGELFF
>TRBJ1-6|TRBD1|few|TRBV2
TGTGCCAGCAGGCCTACCGGGACAGGGATGAATAACGGACTTTTT
CASRPTGTGMNNGLF
>TRBJ2-1|TRBD2|-|TRBV7-2
TGTGCCAGCAGCACCCGACTAGCGGGATACAATGAGCAGTTCTTC
CASSTRLAGYNEQFF
>TRBJ1-6|-|-|TRBV7-9
TGTGCCAGCAGCTTAAGAAACTCACCCCTCCACTTT
CASSLRNSPLHF